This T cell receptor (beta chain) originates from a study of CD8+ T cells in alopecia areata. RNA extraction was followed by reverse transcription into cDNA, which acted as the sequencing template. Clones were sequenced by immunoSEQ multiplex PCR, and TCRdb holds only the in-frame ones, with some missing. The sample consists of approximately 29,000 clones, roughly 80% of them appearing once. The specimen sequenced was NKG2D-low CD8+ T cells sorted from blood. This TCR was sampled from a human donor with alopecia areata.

The CDR3 region has the DNA TGTGCCAGCAGCTCTCAACTAGCTGGCGAAGCTTTCTTT. Translating gives CASSSQLAGEAFF. The chain uses TRBV5-4 and TRBJ1-1; D is undetermined. This CDR3 is 13 amino acids long. Germline CDR1 is SGHNT and CDR2 is YYREEE (reference sequence). Trimming removed 3 bases at V and 8 bases at J, with 14 bases between.